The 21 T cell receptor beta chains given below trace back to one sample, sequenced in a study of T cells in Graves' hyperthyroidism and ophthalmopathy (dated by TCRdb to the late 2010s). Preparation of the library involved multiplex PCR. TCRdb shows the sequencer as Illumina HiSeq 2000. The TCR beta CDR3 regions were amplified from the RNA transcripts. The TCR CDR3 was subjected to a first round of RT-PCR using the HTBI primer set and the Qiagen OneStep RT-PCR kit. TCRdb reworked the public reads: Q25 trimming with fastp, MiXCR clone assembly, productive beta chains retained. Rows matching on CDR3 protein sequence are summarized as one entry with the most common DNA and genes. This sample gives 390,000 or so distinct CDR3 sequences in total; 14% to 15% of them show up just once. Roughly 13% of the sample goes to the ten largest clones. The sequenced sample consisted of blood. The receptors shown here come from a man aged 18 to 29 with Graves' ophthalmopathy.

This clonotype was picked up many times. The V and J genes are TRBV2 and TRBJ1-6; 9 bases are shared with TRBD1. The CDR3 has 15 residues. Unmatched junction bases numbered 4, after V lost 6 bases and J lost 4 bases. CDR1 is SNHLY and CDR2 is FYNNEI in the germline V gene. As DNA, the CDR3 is TGTGCCAGCAGCGGACAGGGGAATTATAATTCACCCCTCCACTTT. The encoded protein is CASSGQGNYNSPLHF. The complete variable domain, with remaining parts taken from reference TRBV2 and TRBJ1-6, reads EPEVTQTPSHQVTQMGQEVILRCVPISNHLYFYWYRQILGQKVEFLVSFYNNEISEKSEIFDDQFSVERPDGSNFTLKIRSTKLEDSAMYFCASSGQGNYNSPLHFGNGTRLTVT.

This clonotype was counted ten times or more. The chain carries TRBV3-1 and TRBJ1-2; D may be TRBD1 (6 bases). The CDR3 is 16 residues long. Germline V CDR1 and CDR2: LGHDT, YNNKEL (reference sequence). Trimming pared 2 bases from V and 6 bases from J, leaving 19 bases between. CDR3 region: CASSQTGSSLGNGYTF. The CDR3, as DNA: TGTGCCAGCAGCCAAACAGGGAGCTCTCTTGGAAATGGCTACACCTTC.

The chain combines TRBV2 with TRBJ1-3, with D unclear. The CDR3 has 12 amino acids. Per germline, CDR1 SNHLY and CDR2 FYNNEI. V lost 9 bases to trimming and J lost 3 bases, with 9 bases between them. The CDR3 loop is CARAGNGNTIYF. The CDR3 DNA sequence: TGTGCCAGAGCCGGGAATGGAAACACCATATATTTT.

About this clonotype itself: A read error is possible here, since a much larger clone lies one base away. The CDR3 bases are TGTGCCAGCAGTTATTTCAGGAGCTACGAGCAGTTCTTC. This gives the protein CASSYFRSYEQFF. This chain connects TRBV6-6 to TRBJ2-7; D is uncertain. The J call may be mistaken, given a closer DNA end match to TRBJ2-1. This CDR3 has 13 amino acids. CDR1 and CDR2 from the germline V gene are MNHNY and SVGAGI (reference sequence).

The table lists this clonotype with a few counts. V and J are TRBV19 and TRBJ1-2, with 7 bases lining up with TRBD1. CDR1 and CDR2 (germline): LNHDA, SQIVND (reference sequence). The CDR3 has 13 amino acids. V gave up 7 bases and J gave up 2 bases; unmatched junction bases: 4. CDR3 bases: TGTGCCAGTATCATGACAGGGAACTATGGCTACACCTTC. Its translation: CASIMTGNYGYTF.

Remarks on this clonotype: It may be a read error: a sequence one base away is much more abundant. DNA for the CDR3: TGCAGTGCTTGGGACACCTCGAACCCCGGGGAGCTGTTTTTT. Its protein is CSAWDTSNPGELFF. The gene calls are TRBV20-1 and TRBJ2-2; perhaps TRBD1 as D (6 bases). Germline lookup yields CDR1 DFQATT and CDR2 SNEGSKA (reference sequence). This CDR3 spans 14 amino acids.

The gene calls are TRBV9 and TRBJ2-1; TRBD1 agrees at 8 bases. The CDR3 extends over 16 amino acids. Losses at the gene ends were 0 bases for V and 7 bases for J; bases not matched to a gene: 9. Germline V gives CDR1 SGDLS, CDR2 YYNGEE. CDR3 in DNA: TGTGCCAGCAGCGTAGACAGGGGGGTAACGCAGAATGAGCAGTTCTTC. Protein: CASSVDRGVTQNEQFF.

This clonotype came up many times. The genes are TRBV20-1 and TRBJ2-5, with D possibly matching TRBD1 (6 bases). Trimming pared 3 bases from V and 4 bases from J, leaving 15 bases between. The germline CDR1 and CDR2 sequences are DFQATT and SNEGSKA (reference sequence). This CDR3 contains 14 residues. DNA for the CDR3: TGCAGTGCTAGTCCCACTGACAGGTTAGAGACCCAGTACTTC. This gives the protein CSASPTDRLETQYF.

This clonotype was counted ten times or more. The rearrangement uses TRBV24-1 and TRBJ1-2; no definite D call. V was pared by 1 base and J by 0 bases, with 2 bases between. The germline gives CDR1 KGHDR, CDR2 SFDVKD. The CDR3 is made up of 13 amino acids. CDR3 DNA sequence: TGTGCCACCAGTGATTTCGCTAACTATGGCTACACCTTC. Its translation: CATSDFANYGYTF.

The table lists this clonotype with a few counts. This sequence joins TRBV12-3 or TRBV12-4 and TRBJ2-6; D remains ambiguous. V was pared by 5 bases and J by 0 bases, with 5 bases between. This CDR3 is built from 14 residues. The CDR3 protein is CASSEISGANVLTF. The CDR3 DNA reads TGTGCCAGCAGTGAGATCTCTGGGGCCAACGTCCTGACTTTC.

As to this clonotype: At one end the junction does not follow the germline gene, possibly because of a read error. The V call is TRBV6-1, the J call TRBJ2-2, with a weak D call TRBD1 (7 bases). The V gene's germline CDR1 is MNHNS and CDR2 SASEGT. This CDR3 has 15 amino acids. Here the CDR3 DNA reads TGTGCCAGCACCCCCTGGACAGGACTAACCGAGGAGCTGTTTTTT. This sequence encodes CASTPWTGLTEELFF.

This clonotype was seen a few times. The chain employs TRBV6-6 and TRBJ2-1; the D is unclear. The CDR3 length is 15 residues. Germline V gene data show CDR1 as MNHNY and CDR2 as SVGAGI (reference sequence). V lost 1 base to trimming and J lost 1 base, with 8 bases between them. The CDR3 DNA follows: TGTGCCAGCAGTTACTTCGGTAGGTCCTACAATGAGCAGTTCTTC. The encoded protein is CASSYFGRSYNEQFF.

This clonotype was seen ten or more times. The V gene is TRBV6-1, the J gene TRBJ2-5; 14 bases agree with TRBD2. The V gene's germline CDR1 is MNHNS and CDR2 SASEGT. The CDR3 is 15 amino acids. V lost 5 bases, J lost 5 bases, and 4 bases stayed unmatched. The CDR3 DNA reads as TGTGCCAGCAGTTTGACTAGCGGGGGGGCCGAGACCCAGTACTTC. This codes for CASSLTSGGAETQYF.

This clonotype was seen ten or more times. The chain's CDR3 is CASHRPRGAGETQYF. Here the CDR3 DNA reads TGTGCCAGCCACCGTCCGCGGGGGGCCGGAGAGACCCAGTACTTC. The V and J genes are TRBV7-2 and TRBJ2-5, with 8 positions matching TRBD2. The CDR3 contains 15 residues. The V segment lost 8 bases and the J segment 4 bases; nucleotides outside the gene matches: 12. Germline loops: CDR1 SGHTA, CDR2 FQGNSA.

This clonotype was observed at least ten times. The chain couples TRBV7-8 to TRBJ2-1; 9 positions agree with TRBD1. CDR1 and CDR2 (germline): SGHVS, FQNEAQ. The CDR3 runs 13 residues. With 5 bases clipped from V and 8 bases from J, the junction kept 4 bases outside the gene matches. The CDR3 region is CASSPTGGDEQFF. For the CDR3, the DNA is TGTGCCAGCAGCCCAACAGGGGGCGATGAGCAGTTCTTC.

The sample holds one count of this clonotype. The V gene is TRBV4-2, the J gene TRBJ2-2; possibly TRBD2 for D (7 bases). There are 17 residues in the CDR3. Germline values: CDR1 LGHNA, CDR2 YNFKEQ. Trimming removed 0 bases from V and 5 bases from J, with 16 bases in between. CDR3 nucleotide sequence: TGTGCCAGCAGCCAAGAAGTGGAGGGGGGGAAAACCGGGGAGCTGTTTTTT. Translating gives CASSQEVEGGKTGELFF.

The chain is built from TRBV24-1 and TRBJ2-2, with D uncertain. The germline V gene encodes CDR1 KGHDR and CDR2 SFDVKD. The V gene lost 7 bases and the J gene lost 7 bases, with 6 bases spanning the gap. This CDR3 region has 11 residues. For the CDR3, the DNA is TGTGCCACCAGGGGAAACGGGGAGCTGTTTTTT. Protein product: CATRGNGELFF.

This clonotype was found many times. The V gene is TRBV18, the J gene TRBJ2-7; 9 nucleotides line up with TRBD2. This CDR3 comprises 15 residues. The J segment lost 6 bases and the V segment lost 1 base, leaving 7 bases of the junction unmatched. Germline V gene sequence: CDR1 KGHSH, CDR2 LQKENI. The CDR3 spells CASSPLGLALGEQYF. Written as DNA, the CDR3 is TGTGCCAGCTCACCACTGGGACTAGCCCTAGGCGAGCAGTACTTC.

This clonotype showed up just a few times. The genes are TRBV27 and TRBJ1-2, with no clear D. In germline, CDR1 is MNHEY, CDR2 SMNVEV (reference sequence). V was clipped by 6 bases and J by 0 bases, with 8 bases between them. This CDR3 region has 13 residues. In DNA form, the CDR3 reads TGTGCCAGCAGGTCTTCAGCTAACTATGGCTACACCTTC. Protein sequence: CASRSSANYGYTF.

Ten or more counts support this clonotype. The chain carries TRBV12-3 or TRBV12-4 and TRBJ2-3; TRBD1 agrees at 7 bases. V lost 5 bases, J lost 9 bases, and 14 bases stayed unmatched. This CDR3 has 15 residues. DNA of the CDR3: TGTGCCAGCAGTCCCACCCAAATCAGGGGGATAACGCAGTATTTT. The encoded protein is CASSPTQIRGITQYF.

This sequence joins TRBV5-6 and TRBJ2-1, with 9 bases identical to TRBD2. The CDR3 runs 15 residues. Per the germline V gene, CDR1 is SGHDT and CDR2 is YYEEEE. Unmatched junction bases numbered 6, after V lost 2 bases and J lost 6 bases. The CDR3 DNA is TGTGCCAGCAGCTTCTCACCTAGCGGGACCAATGAGCAGTTCTTC. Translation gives CASSFSPSGTNEQFF.